This TCR beta chain derives from a study of T cell repertoires in cytomegalovirus infection. About the study: Based on public TCR beta signatures, there were indications of CMV infection and of a matching HLA type.

Study conclusions and caveats: Summed frequency of shared TCR beta families picked out CMV carriers who also had the relevant HLA.

The CDR3 has 14 residues. Germline CDR1 and CDR2: SGHNT and YENEEA. The V gene lost 6 bases and the J gene lost 4 bases, with 14 bases spanning the gap. As regards this clonotype: Its antigen is not known.

Each CDR3 protein is one row after TCRdb ran MiXCR on the reads. In the table there are about 130,000 distinct CDR3 sequences, about 24% of which are singletons. The specimen sequenced was PBMCs, sequenced either directly or after in vitro stimulation (not recorded which). J is TRBJ2-3 and V is TRBV11-3, with D unresolved. The TCR was taken from a human donor in good health (CMV status not recorded). Some clones in this sample may be carry-over from other donors' samples. CDR3 sequence (DNA): TGTGCCAGCAGAGCCTTCTTGACTGCAGATACGCAGTATTTT. Its protein is CASRAFLTADTQYF.